The present T cell receptor (beta chain) was sequenced within a study of cytomegalovirus exposure and HLA in healthy donors. PCR was performed using 60 Vbeta and 13 Jbeta primers. Profiling relied on immunoSEQ multiplex PCR, and the TCRdb table lists in-frame clones only, not all of them. The table lists some 170,000 clones, 70% to 80% of them singletons. Broader study findings: A later analysis found most CMV-associated TCR beta chains apparently HLA-restricted.

Concerning this clone: Its cognate antigen is unknown.

Germline CDR1 is LNHDA and CDR2 is SQIVND (reference sequence). The CDR3 has 16 residues. V lost 2 bases, J lost 10 bases, and 6 bases stayed unmatched. The V call is TRBV19, the J call TRBJ2-4; 15 nucleotides line up with TRBD2. The receptor comes from a woman aged 40 to 55 in good health and CMV-seronegative. The material sequenced was PBMCs. This chain's CDR3 is CASSIPSGTSGGIQYF. CDR3 DNA sequence: TGTGCCAGTAGTATACCGTCCGGGACTAGCGGGGGGATTCAGTACTTC.